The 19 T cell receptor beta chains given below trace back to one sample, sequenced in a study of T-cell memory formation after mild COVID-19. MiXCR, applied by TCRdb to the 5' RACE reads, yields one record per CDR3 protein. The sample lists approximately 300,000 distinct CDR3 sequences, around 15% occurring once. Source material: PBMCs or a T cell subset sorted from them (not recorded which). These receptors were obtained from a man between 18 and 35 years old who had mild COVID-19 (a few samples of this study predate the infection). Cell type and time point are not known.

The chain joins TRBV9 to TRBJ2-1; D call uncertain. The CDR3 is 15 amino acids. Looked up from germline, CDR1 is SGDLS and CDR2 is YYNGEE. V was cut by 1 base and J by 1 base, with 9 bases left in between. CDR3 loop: CASSVLAVSYNEQFF. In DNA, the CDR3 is TGTGCCAGCAGCGTATTAGCAGTTTCCTACAATGAGCAGTTCTTC.

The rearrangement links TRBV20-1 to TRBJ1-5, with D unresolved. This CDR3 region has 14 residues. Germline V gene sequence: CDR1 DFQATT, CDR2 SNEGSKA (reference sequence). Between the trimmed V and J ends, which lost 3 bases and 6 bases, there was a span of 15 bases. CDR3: CSASSPAGGQPQHF. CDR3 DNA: TGCAGTGCTAGTTCGCCGGCAGGTGGTCAGCCCCAGCATTTT.

CDR3: CASSWGTAKETQYF. CDR3 in DNA: TGTGCCAGCAGCTGGGGGACAGCTAAAGAGACCCAGTACTTC. The V and J genes are TRBV7-9 and TRBJ2-5, with 7 bases that match TRBD1. J gave up 3 bases and V 4 bases, and 5 bases lay outside the gene matches. Germline V gives CDR1 SEHNR, CDR2 FQNEAQ (reference sequence). CDR3 length: 14 amino acids. Full variable domain (missing parts from reference TRBV7-9 and TRBJ2-5): DTGVSQNPRHKITKRGQNVTFRCDPISEHNRLYWYRQTLGQGPEFLTYFQNEAQLEKSRLLSDRFSAERPKGSFSTLEIQRTEQGDSAMYLCASSWGTAKETQYFGPGTRLLVL.

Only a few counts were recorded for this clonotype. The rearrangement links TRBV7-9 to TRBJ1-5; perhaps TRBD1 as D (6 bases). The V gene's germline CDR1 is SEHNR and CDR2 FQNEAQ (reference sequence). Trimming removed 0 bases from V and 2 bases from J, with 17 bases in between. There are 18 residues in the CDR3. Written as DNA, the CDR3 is TGTGCCAGCAGCTTAGCCCCGCCGGGCAGGGGAGGCAATCAGCCCCAGCATTTT. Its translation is CASSLAPPGRGGNQPQHF.

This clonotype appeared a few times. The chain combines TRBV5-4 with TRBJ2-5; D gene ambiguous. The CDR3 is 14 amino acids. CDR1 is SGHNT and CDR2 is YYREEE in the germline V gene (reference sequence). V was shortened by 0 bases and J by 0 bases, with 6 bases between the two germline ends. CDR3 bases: TGTGCCAGCAGCTTGGACAGATACCAAGAGACCCAGTACTTC. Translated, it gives CASSLDRYQETQYF.

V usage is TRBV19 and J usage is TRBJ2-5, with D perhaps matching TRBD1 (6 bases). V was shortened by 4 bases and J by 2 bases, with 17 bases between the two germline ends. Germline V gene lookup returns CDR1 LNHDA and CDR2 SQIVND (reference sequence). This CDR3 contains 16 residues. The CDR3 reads CASSTPGTGRQETQYF. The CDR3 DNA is TGTGCCAGTAGTACTCCTGGTACAGGGCGACAAGAGACCCAGTACTTC.

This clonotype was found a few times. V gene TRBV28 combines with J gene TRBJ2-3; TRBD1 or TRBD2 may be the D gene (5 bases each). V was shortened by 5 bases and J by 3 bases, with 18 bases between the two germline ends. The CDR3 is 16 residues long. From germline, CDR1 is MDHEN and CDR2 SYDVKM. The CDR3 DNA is TGTGCCAGCAGTCCTAGCTCCGGGACCTGGACAGATACGCAGTATTTT. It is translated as CASSPSSGTWTDTQYF.

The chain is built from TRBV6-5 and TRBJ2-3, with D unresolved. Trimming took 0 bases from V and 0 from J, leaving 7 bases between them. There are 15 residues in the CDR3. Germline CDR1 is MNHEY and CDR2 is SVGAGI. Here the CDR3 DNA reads TGTGCCAGCAGTTACTCGAGGCTTAGCACAGATACGCAGTATTTT. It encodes CASSYSRLSTDTQYF.

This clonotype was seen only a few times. The CDR3 nucleotides read TGTGCCATCGGGGATCCCTACGAGCAGTACGTC. This encodes CAIGDPYEQYV. The chain employs TRBV6-2 or TRBV6-3 and TRBJ2-7; perhaps TRBD2 as D (5 bases). CDR1 MNHEY and CDR2 SVGEGT come from the germline V gene. Trimming stripped 10 bases from V and 2 bases from J, with 9 bases between. The CDR3 spans 11 residues.

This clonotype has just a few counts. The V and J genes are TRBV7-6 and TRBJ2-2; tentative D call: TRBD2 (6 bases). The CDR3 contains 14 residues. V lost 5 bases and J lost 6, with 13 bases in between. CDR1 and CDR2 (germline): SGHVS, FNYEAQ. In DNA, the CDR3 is TGTGCCAGCAGCCCTAGGACGGGGGCCGGGGAGCTGTTTTTT. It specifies CASSPRTGAGELFF. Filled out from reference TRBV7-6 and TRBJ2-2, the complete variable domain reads GAGVSQSPRYKVTKRGQDVALRCDPISGHVSLYWYRQALGQGPEFLTYFNYEAQQDKSGLPNDRFSAERPEGSISTLTIQRTEQRDSAMYRCASSPRTGAGELFFGEGSRLTVL.

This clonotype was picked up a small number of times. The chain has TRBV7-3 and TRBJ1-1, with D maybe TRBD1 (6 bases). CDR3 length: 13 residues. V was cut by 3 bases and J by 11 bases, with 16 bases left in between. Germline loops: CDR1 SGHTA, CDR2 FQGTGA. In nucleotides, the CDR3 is TGTGCCAGCAGCTTTAGGATGGGGGCGGAGGCTTTCTTT. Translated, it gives CASSFRMGAEAFF.

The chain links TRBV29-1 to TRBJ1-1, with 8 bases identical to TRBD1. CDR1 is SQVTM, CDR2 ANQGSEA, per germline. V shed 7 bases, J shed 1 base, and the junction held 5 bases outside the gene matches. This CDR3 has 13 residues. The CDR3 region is CSAAGTGNTEAFF. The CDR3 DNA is TGCAGCGCCGCCGGGACAGGGAACACTGAAGCTTTCTTT.

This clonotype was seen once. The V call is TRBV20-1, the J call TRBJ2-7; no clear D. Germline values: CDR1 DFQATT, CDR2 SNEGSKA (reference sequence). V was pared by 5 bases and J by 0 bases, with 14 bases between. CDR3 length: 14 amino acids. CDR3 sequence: CSALRGFSSYEQYF. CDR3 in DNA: TGCAGTGCTCTGAGAGGATTTAGCTCCTACGAGCAGTACTTC.

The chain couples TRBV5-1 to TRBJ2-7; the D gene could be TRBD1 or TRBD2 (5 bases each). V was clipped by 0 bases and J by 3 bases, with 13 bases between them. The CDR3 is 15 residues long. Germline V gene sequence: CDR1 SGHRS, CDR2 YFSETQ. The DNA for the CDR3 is TGCGCCAGCAGCTTGGAAGGGGCGGGTGTCTACGAGCAGTACTTC. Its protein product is CASSLEGAGVYEQYF.

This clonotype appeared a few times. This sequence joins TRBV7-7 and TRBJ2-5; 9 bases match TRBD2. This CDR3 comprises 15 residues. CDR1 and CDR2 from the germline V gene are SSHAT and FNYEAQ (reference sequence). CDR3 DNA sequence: TGTGCTAGCTCCTCTCGCGGGGGGGCCGAGGAGACCCAGTACTTC. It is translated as CASSSRGGAEETQYF.

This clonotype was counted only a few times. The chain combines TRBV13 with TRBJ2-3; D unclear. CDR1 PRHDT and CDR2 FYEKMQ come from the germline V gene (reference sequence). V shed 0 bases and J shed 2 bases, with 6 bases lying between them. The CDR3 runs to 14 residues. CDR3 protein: CASSLGGHTDTQYF. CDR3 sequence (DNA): TGTGCCAGCAGCTTAGGCGGCCACACAGATACGCAGTATTTT.

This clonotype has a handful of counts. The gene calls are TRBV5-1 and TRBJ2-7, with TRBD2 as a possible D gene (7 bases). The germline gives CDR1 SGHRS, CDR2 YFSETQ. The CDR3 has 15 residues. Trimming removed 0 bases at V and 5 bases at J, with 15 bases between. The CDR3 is CASSLGRGRLDEQYV. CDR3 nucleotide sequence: TGCGCCAGCAGCTTGGGGCGGGGGCGCCTCGACGAGCAGTACGTC.

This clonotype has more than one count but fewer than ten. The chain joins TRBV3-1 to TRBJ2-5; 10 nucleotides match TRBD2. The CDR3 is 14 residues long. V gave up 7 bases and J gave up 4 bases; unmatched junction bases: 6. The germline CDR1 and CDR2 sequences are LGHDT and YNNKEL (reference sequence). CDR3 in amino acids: CASTDQRGGETQYF. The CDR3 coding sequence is TGTGCCAGCACCGACCAGCGGGGGGGAGAGACCCAGTACTTC.

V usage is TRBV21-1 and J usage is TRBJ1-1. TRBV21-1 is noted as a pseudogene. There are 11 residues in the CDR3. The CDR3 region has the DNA TGTGCCCGGGACGGCAACACTGAAGCTTTCTTT. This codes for CARDGNTEAFF.